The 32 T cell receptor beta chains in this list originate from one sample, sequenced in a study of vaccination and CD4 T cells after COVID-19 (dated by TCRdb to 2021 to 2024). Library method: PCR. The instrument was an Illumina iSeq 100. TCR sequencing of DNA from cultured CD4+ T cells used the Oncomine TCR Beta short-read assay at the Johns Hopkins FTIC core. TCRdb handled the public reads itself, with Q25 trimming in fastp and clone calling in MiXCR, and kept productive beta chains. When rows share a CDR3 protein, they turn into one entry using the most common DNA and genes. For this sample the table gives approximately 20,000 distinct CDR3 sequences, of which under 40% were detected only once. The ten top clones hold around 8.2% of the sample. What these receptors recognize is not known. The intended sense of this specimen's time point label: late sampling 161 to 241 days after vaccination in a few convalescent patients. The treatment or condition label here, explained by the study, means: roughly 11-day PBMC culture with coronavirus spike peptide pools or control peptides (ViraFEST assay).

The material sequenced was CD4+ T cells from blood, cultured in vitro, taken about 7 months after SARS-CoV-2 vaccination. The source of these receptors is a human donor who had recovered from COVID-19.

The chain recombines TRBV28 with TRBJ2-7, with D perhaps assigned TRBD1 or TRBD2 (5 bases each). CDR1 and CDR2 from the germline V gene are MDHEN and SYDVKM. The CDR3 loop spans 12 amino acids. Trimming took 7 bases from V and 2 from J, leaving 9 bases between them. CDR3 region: CASKGTPYEQYF. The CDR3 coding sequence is TGTGCCAGCAAAGGGACCCCCTACGAGCAGTACTTC.

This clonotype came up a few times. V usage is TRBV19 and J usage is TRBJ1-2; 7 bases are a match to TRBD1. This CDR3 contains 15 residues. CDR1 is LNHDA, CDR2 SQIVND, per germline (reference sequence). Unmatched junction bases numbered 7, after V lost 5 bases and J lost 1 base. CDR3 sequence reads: CASSEDREVNYGYTF. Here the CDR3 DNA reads TGTGCCAGTAGTGAAGACAGGGAGGTTAACTATGGCTACACCTTC.

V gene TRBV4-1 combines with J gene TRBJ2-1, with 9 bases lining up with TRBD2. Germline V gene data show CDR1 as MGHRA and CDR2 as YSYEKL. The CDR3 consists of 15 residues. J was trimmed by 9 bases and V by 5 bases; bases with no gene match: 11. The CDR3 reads CASSGLAGVAGEQFF. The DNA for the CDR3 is TGCGCCAGCAGCGGATTAGCGGGAGTTGCTGGTGAGCAGTTCTTC.

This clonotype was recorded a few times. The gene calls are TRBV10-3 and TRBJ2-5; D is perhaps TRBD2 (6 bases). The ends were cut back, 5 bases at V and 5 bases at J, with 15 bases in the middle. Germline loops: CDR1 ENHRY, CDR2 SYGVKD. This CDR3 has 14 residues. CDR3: CAISRDGAGETQYF. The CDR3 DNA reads TGTGCCATCAGTAGAGATGGGGCGGGGGAGACCCAGTACTTC.

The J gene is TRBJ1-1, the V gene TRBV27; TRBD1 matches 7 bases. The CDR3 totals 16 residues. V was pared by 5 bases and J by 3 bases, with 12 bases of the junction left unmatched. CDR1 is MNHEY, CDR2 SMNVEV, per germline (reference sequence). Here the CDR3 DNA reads TGTGCCAGCAGTCCTCATCCAGGGCAGGGGGACACTGAAGCTTTCTTT. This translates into CASSPHPGQGDTEAFF.

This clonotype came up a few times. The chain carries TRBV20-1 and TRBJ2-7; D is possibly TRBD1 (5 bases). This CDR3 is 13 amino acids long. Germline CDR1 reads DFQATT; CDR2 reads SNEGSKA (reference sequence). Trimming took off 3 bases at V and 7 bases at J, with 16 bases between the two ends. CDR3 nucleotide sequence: TGCAGTGCTAGGGTGGACACGATGGGGGAGCAGTACTTC. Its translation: CSARVDTMGEQYF.

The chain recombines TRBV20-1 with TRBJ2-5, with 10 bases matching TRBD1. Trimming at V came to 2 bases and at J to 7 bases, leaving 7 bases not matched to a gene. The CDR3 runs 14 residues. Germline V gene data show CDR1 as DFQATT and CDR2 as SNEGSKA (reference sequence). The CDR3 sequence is CSARTTGGVGTQYF. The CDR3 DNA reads TGCAGTGCTAGAACGACAGGGGGCGTGGGGACCCAGTACTTC.

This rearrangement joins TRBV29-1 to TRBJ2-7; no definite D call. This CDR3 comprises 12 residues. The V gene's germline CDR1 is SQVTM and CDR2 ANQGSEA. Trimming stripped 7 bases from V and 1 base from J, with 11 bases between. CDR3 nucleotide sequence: TGCAGCGGTTACTCCCCTTCCTACGAGCAGTACTTC. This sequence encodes CSGYSPSYEQYF.

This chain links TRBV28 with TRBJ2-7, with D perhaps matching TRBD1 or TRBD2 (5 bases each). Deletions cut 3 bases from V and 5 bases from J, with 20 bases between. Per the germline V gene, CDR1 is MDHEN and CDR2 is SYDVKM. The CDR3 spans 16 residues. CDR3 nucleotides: TGTGCCAGCAGTTTTTCGACGGGGACGGTAGGGCACGAGCAGTACTTC. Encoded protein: CASSFSTGTVGHEQYF.

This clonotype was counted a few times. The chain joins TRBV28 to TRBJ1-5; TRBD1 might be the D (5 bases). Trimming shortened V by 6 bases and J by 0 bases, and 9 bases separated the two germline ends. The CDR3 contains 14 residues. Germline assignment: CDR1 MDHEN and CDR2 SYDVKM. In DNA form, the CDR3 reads TGTGCCAGCAGAGGGGCATATAGCAATCAGCCCCAGCATTTT. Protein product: CASRGAYSNQPQHF. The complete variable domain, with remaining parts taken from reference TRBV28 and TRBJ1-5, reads DVKVTQSSRYLVKRTGEKVFLECVQDMDHENMFWYRQDPGLGLRLIYFSYDVKMKEKGDIPEGYSVSREKKERFSLILESASTNQTSMYLCASRGAYSNQPQHFGDGTRLSIL.

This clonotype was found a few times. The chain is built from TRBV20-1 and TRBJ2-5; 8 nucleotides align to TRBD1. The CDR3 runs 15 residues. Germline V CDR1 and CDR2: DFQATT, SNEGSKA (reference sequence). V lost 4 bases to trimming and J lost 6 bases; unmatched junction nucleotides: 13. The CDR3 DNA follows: TGCAGTGCTACCCCGGCAGGGGGCAACTTGAAGACCCAGTACTTC. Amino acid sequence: CSATPAGGNLKTQYF.

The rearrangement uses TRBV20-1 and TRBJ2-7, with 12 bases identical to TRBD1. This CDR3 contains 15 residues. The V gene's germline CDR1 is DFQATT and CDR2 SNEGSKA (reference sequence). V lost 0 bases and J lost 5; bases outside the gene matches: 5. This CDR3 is CSARDYGTGGDEQYF. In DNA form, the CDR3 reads TGCAGTGCTAGAGATTATGGGACAGGGGGCGACGAGCAGTACTTC.

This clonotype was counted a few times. Here the CDR3 reads CAISTGTNTNTEAFF. In DNA form, the CDR3 reads TGTGCCATCAGTACCGGGACAAATACGAACACTGAAGCTTTCTTT. The V call is TRBV10-3, the J call TRBJ1-1, with a tentative D call TRBD1 (6 bases). V lost 5 bases and J lost 1, with 14 bases in between. The CDR3 contains 15 residues. Germline CDR1 ENHRY, CDR2 SYGVKD.

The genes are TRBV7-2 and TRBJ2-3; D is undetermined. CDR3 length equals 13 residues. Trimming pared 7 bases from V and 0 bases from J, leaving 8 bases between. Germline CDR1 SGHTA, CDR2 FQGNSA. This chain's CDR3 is CASTQASTDTQYF. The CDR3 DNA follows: TGTGCCAGCACTCAGGCTAGCACAGATACGCAGTATTTT.

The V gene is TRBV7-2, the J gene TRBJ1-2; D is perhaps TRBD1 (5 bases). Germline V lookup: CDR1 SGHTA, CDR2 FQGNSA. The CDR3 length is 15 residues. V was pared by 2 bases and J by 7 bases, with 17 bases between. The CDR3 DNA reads TGTGCCAGCAGCTTAAAACGGGGGGGTGGATCTGGCTACACCTTC. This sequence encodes CASSLKRGGGSGYTF.

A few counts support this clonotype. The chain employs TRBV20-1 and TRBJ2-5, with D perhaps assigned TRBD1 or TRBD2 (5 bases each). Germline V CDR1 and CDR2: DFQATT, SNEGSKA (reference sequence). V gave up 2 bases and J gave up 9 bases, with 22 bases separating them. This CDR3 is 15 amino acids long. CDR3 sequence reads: CSARIPTTRGRAQYF. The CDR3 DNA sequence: TGCAGTGCTAGAATCCCGACTACCCGGGGCAGGGCCCAGTACTTC.

In nucleotides, the CDR3 is TGTGCCTCCTCCGAGGGACAGGGTCACGGAAAGCAGTACTTC. Protein sequence: CASSEGQGHGKQYF. This rearrangement joins TRBV27 to TRBJ2-7; 9 positions match TRBD1. Germline CDR1 MNHEY, CDR2 SMNVEV (reference sequence). The junction had 16 bases not matched to a gene; V was cut back by 11 bases and J by 8 bases. This CDR3 is 14 amino acids long.

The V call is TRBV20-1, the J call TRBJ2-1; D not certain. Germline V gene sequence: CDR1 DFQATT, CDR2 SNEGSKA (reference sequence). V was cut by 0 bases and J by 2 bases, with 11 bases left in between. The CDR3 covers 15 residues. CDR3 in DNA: TGCAGTGCTAGAGATGGCCGGGTGACCTACAATGAGCAGTTCTTC. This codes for CSARDGRVTYNEQFF.

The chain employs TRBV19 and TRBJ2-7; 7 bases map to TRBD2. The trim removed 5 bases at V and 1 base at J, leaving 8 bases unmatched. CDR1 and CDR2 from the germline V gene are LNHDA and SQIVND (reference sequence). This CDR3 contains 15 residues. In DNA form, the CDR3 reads TGTGCCAGTAGTTCCCCAGCGGGGTTATCCTACGAGCAGTACTTC. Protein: CASSSPAGLSYEQYF.

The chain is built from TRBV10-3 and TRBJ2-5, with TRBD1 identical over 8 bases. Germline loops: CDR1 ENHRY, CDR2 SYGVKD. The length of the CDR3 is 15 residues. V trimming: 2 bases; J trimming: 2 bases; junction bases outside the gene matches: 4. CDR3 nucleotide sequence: TGTGCCATCAGTGAGGCAACAGGGGGTCAAGAGACCCAGTACTTC. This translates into CAISEATGGQETQYF.

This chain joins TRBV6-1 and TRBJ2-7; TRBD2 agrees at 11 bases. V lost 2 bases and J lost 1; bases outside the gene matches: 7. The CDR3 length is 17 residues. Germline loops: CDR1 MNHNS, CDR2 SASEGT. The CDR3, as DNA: TGTGCCAGCAGTGAATCCGAACTAGCGGGAGTTTCCTACGAGCAGTACTTC. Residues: CASSESELAGVSYEQYF.

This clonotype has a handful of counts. CDR3 DNA sequence: TGTGCCAGCACTCGACAGGGACGATACGAGCAGTACTTC. Its protein product is CASTRQGRYEQYF. This chain joins TRBV28 and TRBJ2-7; 7 bases fit TRBD1. Germline assignment: CDR1 MDHEN and CDR2 SYDVKM. Trimming took 7 bases from V and 4 from J; bases not matched to a gene: 7. The CDR3 is made up of 13 amino acids.

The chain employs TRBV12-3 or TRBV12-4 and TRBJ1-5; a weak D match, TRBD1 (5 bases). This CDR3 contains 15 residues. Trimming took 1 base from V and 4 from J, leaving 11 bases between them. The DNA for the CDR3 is TGTGCCAGCAGTTTAGAAGGGGAGTCTAATCAGCCCCAGCATTTT. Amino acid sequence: CASSLEGESNQPQHF.

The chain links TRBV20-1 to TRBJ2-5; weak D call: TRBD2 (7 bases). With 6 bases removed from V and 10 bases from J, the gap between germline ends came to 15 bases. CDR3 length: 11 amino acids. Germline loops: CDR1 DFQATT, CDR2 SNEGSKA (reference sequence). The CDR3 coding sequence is TGCAGTGCACCTAAGGGGGGGGTCCAGTACTTC. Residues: CSAPKGGVQYF.

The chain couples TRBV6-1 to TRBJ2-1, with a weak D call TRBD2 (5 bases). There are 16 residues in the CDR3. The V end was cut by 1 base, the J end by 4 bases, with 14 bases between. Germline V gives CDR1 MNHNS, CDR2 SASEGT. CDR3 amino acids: CASSEGAGRSYNEQFF. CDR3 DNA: TGTGCCAGCAGTGAAGGGGCGGGCCGGTCGTACAATGAGCAGTTCTTC.

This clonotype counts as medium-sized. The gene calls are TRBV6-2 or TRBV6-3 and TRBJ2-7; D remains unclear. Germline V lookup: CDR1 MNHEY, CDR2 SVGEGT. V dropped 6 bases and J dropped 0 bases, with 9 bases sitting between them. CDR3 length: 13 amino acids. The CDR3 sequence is CASRGSSSYEQYF. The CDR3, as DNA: TGTGCCAGCAGGGGGTCAAGCTCCTACGAGCAGTACTTC.

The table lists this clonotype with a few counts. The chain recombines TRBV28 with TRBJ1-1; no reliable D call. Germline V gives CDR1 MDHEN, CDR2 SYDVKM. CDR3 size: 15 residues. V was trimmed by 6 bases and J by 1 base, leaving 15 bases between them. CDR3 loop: CASRLFPAANTEAFF. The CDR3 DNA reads TGTGCCAGCAGACTCTTCCCGGCGGCGAACACTGAAGCTTTCTTT.

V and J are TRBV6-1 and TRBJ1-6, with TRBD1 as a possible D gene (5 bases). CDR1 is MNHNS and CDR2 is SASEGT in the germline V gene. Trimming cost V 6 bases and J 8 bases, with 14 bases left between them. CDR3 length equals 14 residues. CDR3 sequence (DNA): TGTGCCAGCAGGGCAGGGTCCAGTTATTCACCCCTCCACTTT. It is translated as CASRAGSSYSPLHF.

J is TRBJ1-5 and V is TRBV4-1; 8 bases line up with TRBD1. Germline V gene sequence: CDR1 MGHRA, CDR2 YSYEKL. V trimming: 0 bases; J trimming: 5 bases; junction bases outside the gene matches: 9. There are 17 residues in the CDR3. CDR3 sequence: CASSQERGRGPDQPQHF. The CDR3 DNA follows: TGCGCCAGCAGCCAAGAGCGGGGCAGGGGGCCTGATCAGCCCCAGCATTTT.

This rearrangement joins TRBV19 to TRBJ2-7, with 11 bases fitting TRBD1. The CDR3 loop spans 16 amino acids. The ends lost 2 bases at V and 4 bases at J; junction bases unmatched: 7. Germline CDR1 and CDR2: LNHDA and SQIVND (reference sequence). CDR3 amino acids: CASSILPGQGEYEQYF. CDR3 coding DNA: TGTGCCAGTAGTATACTTCCGGGACAGGGGGAATACGAGCAGTACTTC.

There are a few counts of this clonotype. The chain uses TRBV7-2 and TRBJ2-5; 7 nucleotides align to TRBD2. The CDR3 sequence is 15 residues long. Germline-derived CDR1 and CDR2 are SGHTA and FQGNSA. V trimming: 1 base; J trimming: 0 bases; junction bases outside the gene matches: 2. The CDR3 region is CASSLVGGYQETQYF. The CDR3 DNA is TGTGCCAGCAGCTTAGTCGGGGGGTACCAAGAGACCCAGTACTTC.

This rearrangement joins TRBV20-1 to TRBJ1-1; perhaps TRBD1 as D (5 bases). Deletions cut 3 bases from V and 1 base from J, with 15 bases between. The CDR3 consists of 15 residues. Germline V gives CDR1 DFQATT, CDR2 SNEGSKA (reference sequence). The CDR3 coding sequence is TGCAGTGCTAGTAAATCTGCGGGGGGGAACACTGAAGCTTTCTTT. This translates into CSASKSAGGNTEAFF.